Each of the 9 T cell receptor beta chains below was sequenced from the same sample in a study of T cell changes during pregnancy in multiple sclerosis. TCRdb's table, derived via immunoSEQ multiplex PCR, lists solely in-frame clones and lacks some. The top ten clones hold around 0.27% of a sample with about 69,000 clones, 90% to 95% of them seen once. This specimen consisted of CD4+ T cells from peripheral blood mononuclear cells, obtained in the third trimester of pregnancy. The receptor set was obtained from a female donor in good health, enrolled as a control in a pregnancy study.

The chain joins TRBV29-1 to TRBJ1-1; 8 bases match TRBD1. The CDR3 contains 12 residues. With 7 bases clipped from V and 4 bases from J, the junction kept 5 bases outside the gene matches. Germline V CDR1 and CDR2: SQVTM, ANQGSEA. This CDR3 reads CSGGQGGTEAFF. CDR3 bases: TGCAGCGGCGGACAGGGAGGCACTGAAGCTTTCTTT.

The chain carries TRBV15 and TRBJ2-5; D might be TRBD1 (6 bases). The V gene lost 5 bases and the J gene lost 4 bases, with 14 bases spanning the gap. Germline V gene lookup returns CDR1 LNHNV and CDR2 YYDKDF (reference sequence). The CDR3 contains 14 residues. The DNA of the CDR3 is TGTGCCACCAGCCCGGGACAACTCCTAGAGACCCAGTACTTC. This translates into CATSPGQLLETQYF.

This rearrangement joins TRBV5-1 to TRBJ1-2, with TRBD1 identical over 12 bases. Trimming at V came to 4 bases and at J to 6 bases, leaving 4 bases not matched to a gene. This CDR3 has 14 residues. The germline CDR1 and CDR2 sequences are SGHRS and YFSETQ. The CDR3 DNA reads as TGCGCCAGCAGCATGGGACAGGGGGCGGATGGCTACACCTTC. Its translation is CASSMGQGADGYTF.

The chain combines TRBV5-1 with TRBJ2-3, with TRBD2 as a possible D gene (7 bases). V was clipped by 5 bases and J by 3 bases, with 22 bases between them. The germline CDR1 and CDR2 sequences are SGHRS and YFSETQ. This CDR3 spans 17 amino acids. The CDR3 DNA sequence: TGCGCCAGCAGTCATACAGGTCGGGGGGCGAGAACAGATACGCAGTATTTT. This translates into CASSHTGRGARTDTQYF. Full variable domain (missing parts from reference TRBV5-1 and TRBJ2-3): KAGVTQTPRYLIKTRGQQVTLSCSPISGHRSVSWYQQTPGQGLQFLFEYFSETQRNKGNFPGRFSGRQFSNSRSEMNVSTLELGDSALYLCASSHTGRGARTDTQYFGPGTRLTVL.

The CDR3 reads CASSLAGLEKLFF. The CDR3 DNA follows: TGTGCCAGCAGCTTAGCGGGGTTGGAAAAACTGTTTTTT. The gene calls are TRBV5-8 and TRBJ1-4; D is unresolved. V gave up 2 bases and J gave up 8 bases, with 10 bases separating them. Germline CDR1 and CDR2: SGHTS and YDEGEE. CDR3 length equals 13 residues. The full variable domain, completed using reference TRBV5-8 and TRBJ1-4, is EAGVTQSPTHLIKTRGQQATLRCSPISGHTSVYWYQQALGLGLQFLLWYDEGEERNRGNFPPRFSGRQFPNYSSELNVNALELEDSALYLCASSLAGLEKLFFGSGTQLSVL.

V usage is TRBV2 and J usage is TRBJ2-7; 14 bases match TRBD2. The CDR3 is 18 amino acids. Germline trimming cut 2 bases from V and 6 bases from J; bases unmatched to any gene: 12. CDR1 and CDR2 (germline): SNHLY, FYNNEI. DNA for the CDR3: TGTGCCAGCAGTGAAAAGGGACTAGCGGGGGCATGGAAAAGCGAGCAGTACTTC. Amino acid sequence: CASSEKGLAGAWKSEQYF.

This rearrangement joins TRBV4-2 to TRBJ2-7, with 11 bases fitting TRBD1. Trimming cost V 0 bases and J 6 bases; bases outside gene matches: 7. Germline V CDR1 and CDR2: LGHNA, YNFKEQ. The CDR3 has 16 residues. The CDR3 sequence: CASSQDQDRGLSEQYF. DNA of the CDR3: TGTGCCAGCAGCCAAGATCAGGACAGGGGGCTAAGCGAGCAGTACTTC.

This chain uses TRBV5-6 with TRBJ1-1; D remains unclear. The CDR3 has 14 amino acids. Germline CDR1 SGHDT, CDR2 YYEEEE. Trimming removed 4 bases at V and 5 bases at J, with 15 bases between. The CDR3 DNA sequence: TGTGCCAGCAGCCCGGATGCGGGTGGAACTGAAGCTTTCTTT. Translating it yields CASSPDAGGTEAFF.

V usage is TRBV19 and J usage is TRBJ1-6; D gene uncertain. Looked up from germline, CDR1 is LNHDA and CDR2 is SQIVND (reference sequence). V lost 3 bases, J lost 4 bases, and 7 bases lay in between. This CDR3 spans 14 amino acids. The CDR3 nucleotides read TGTGCCAGTAGTATTTCTGAGTATAATTCACCCCTCCACTTT. This gives the protein CASSISEYNSPLHF. Drawing the rest from reference TRBV19 and TRBJ1-6, the complete variable domain is DGGITQSPKYLFRKEGQNVTLSCEQNLNHDAMYWYRQDPGQGLRLIYYSQIVNDFQKGDIAEGYSVSREKKESFPLTVTSAQKNPTAFYLCASSISEYNSPLHFGNGTRLTVT.